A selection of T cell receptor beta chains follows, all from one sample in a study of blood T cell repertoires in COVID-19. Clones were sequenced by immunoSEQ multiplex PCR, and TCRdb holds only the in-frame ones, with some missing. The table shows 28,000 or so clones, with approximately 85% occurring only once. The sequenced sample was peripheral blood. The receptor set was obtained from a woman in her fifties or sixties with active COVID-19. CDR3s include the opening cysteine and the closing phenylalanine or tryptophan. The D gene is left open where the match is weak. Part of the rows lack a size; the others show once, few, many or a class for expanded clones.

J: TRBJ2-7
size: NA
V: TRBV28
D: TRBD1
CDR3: CASNSPGQGDYEQYF
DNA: TGTGCCAGCAATTCCCCGGGACAGGGGGACTACGAGCAGTACTTC

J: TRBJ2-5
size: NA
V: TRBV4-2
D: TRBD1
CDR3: CASSLRTGGTETQYF
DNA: TGTGCCAGCAGCTTGAGGACAGGGGGTACAGAGACCCAGTACTTC

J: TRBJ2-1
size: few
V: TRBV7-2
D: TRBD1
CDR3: CASSLLQGAGEQFF
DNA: TGTGCCAGCAGCTTACTACAGGGGGCGGGTGAGCAGTTCTTC

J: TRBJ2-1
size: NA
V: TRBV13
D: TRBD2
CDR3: CASSGRTSGYYNEQFF
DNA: TGTGCCAGCAGCGGGCGGACTAGCGGGTACTACAATGAGCAGTTCTTC

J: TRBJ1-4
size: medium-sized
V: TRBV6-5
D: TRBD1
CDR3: CASSPGQGEVEKLFF
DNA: TGTGCCAGCAGCCCGGGACAGGGGGAGGTTGAAAAACTGTTTTTT

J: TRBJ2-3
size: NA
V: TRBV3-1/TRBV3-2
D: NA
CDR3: CASSPTTSTDTQYF
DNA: TGTGCCAGCAGCCCCACTACCAGCACAGATACGCAGTATTTT

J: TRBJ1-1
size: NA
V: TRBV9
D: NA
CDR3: CASSGGGGTNTEAFF
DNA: TGTGCCAGCAGTGGGGGAGGAGGGACGAACACTGAAGCTTTCTTT

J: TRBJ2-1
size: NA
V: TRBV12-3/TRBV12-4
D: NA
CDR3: CASSFSDNEQFF
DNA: TGTGCCAGCAGTTTTTCAGACAATGAGCAGTTCTTC

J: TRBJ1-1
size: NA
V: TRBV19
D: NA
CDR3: CASSSTGNTEAFF
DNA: TGTGCCAGTAGCTCGACGGGGAACACTGAAGCTTTCTTT

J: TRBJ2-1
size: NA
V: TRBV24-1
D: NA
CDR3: CATGQGYNEQFF
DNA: TGTGCCACCGGGCAGGGGTACAATGAGCAGTTCTTC

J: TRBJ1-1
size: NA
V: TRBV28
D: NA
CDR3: CASRGHDNTEAFF
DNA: TGTGCCAGCAGGGGACACGATAACACTGAAGCTTTCTTT

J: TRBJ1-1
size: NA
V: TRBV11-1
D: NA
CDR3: CASTPRRVRNTEAFF
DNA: TGTGCCAGCACCCCCCGTCGGGTGAGAAACACTGAAGCTTTCTTT

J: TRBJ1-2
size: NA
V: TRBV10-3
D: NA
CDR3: CAISEGQGWNYGYTF
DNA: TGTGCCATCAGTGAAGGTCAGGGGTGGAACTATGGCTACACCTTC

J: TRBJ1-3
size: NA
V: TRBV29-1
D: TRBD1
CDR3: CSVSQGSGNTIYF
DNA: TGCAGCGTCTCACAGGGGTCTGGAAACACCATATATTTT

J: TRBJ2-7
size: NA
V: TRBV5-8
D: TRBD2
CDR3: CASSPQLAGEINEQYF
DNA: TGTGCCAGCAGCCCTCAACTAGCGGGAGAAATAAACGAGCAGTACTTC

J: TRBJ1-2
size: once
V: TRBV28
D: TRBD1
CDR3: CASRTGHGYTF
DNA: TGTGCCAGCAGGACAGGGCATGGCTACACCTTC

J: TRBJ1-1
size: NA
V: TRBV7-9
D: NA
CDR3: CASSLESGTEAFF
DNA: TGTGCCAGCAGCTTAGAATCAGGGACTGAAGCTTTCTTT

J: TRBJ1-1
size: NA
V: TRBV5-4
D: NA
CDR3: CASSPGHAEAFF
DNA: TGTGCCAGCAGCCCCGGACACGCTGAAGCTTTCTTT

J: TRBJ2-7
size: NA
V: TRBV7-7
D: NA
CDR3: CASSRSGYEQYF
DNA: TGTGCCAGCAGTCGTTCGGGTTACGAGCAGTACTTC

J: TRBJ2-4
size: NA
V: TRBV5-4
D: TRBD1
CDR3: CASSPDRQGIQYF
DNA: TGTGCCAGCAGCCCGGACCGACAGGGCATTCAGTACTTC

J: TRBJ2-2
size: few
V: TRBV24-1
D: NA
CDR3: CATSDGRSDTGELFF
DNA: TGTGCCACCAGTGACGGCAGGTCGGACACCGGGGAGCTGTTTTTT

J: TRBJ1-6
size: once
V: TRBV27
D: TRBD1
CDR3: CASSHRGLNSPLHF
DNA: TGTGCCAGCAGTCACAGGGGGCTCAATTCACCCCTCCACTTT

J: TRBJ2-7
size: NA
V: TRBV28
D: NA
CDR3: CASRTQDSYEQYF
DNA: TGTGCCAGCAGGACCCAGGACAGCTACGAGCAGTACTTC

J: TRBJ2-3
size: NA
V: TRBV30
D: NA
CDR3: CAWSPGLSTDTQYF
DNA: TGTGCCTGGAGCCCGGGACTGTCCACAGATACGCAGTATTTT

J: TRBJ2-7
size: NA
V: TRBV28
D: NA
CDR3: CASSFSPQNLAYEQYF
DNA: TGTGCCAGCAGTTTCTCGCCGCAGAACCTAGCCTACGAGCAGTACTTC

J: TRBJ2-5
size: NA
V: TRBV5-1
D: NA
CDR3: CASSLVGVQETQYF
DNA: TGCGCCAGCAGCTTGGTAGGGGTCCAAGAGACCCAGTACTTC

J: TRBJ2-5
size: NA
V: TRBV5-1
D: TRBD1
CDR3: CASKGDRGGSETQYF
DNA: TGCGCCAGCAAGGGGGACAGGGGCGGTAGTGAGACCCAGTACTTC

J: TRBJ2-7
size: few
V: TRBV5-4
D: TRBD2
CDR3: CASSPSGESSYEQYF
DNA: TGTGCCAGCAGCCCTAGCGGGGAAAGCTCCTACGAGCAGTACTTC

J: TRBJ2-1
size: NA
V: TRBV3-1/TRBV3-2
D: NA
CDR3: CASSQDHLSWEQFF
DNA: TGTGCCAGCAGCCAAGATCATCTATCTTGGGAGCAGTTCTTC

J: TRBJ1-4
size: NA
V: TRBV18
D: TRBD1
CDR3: CASSASTGGGEKLFF
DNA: TGTGCCAGCTCAGCCTCGACAGGGGGTGGTGAAAAACTGTTTTTT

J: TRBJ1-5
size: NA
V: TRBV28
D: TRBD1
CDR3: CASSPARGFQPQHF
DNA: TGTGCCAGCAGCCCGGCCAGGGGGTTCCAGCCCCAGCATTTT

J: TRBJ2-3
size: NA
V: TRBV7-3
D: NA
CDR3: CASSHLGGVTDTQYF
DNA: TGTGCCAGCAGTCACCTCGGGGGAGTCACAGATACGCAGTATTTT

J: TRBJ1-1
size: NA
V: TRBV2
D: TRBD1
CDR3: CASLSGTGRNTEAFF
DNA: TGTGCCAGCCTTTCCGGGACAGGTAGGAACACTGAAGCTTTCTTT

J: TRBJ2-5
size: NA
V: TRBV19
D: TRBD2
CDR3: CASSIGLAGIQETQYF
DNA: TGTGCCAGTAGTATTGGCTTAGCGGGAATCCAAGAGACCCAGTACTTC

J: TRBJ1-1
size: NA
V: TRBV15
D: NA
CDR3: CATSGLSGDEAFF
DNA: TGTGCCACCAGCGGACTATCCGGGGATGAAGCTTTCTTT